This TCR beta chain was identified during a study of cytomegalovirus exposure and HLA in healthy donors. Regarding the study as a whole: DRB1 had the most TCR associations and HLA-C the fewest, a later analysis found, with rates varying by HLA locus. Investigators reported some 150 TCR beta chains as tied to cytomegalovirus. It has been reported that TCR beta sequences accurately predicted the HLA-A and HLA-B alleles of most subjects.

On this clone: Its antigen is as yet unknown.

The study ran its PCR with 60 Vbeta and 13 Jbeta primers. The repertoire was sequenced with immunoSEQ multiplex PCR; TCRdb's copy has only in-frame clones and lacks some. The sample lists fewer than 200,000 clones; approximately 84% were seen once. Germline V lookup: CDR1 PRHDT, CDR2 FYEKMQ (reference sequence). Unmatched junction bases numbered 9, after V lost 5 bases and J lost 2 bases. CDR3 length: 17 residues. The sample taken for sequencing was PBMCs. This TCR came from a woman in her forties or fifties in good health and CMV-seropositive. The chain is built from TRBV13 and TRBJ2-5; 12 bases align to TRBD2. The CDR3 sequence is CASSLTRTSGVQETQYF. For the CDR3, the DNA is TGTGCCAGCAGCCTAACCCGGACTAGCGGGGTACAAGAGACCCAGTACTTC.